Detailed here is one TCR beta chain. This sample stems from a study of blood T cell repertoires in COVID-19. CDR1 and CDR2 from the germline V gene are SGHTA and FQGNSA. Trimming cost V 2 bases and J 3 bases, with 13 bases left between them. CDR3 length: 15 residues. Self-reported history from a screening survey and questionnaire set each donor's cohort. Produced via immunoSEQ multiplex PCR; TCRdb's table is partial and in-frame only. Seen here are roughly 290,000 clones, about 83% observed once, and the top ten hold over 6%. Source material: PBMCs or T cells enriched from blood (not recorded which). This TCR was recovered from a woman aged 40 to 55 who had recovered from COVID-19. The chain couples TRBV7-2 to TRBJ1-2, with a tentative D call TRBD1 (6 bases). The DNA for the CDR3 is TGTGCCAGCAGCTTATGGGGACACAGTGACTATGGCTACACCTTC. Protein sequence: CASSLWGHSDYGYTF.